This TCR beta chain was recovered during a study of early T cells in non-severe SARS-CoV-2 infection. About the research overall: Whole-blood bulk RNA, unsorted, was sequenced, and chains were unpaired. Study-wide results and limits: VDJdb matching, biased toward anti-spike CD8 responses, missed private and CD4 specificities.

This clonotype was seen ten or more times. What it binds is unknown. cDNA molecules, individually, were tagged with unique molecular identifiers. TCRdb used MiXCR to reprocess the 5' RACE reads, holding one entry per CDR3 protein. The table lists 65,000 to 95,000 distinct CDR3 sequences, over 8.5% of them singletons. Germline V gene data show CDR1 as ENHRY and CDR2 as SYGVKD. J gave up 5 bases and V 2 bases, and 7 bases lay outside the gene matches. This CDR3 has 15 amino acids. Sequencing was carried out using whole blood. The J gene is TRBJ2-5, the V gene TRBV10-3; 8 bases align to TRBD2. This TCR was recovered from an adult who was a healthcare worker with PCR-confirmed SARS-CoV-2 infection or an uninfected control (not recorded which). The CDR3 bases are TGTGCCATCAGTGAGGAAGGTAGCGGGAAGGAGACCCAGTACTTC. Protein sequence: CAISEEGSGKETQYF.